In this sample, the clone carrying this T cell receptor beta chain turned up many times. This sample was included in a study of regulatory T cells in long-lasting Graves disease. Time point described: newly diagnosed GD, antithyroid drugs for less than 3 months. RNA from PBMCs was the source of the TCR library. Diagnosis followed American Thyroid Association guidelines for Graves' disease. CDR3-region Arm-PCR and iRepertoire HTBI primers produced the TCR beta libraries. How the authors handled the data: Segment identification across samples yielded roughly 62 TRBV and about 14 TRBJ segments. One entry per CDR3 protein, called by TCRdb with MiXCR from the multiplex PCR reads. The V and J calls were not made by the authors but by TCRdb's processing. The repertoire holds approximately 400,000 distinct CDR3 sequences, with roughly 12% as singletons. The same data also went into a second study, on T cells in Graves' hyperthyroidism and ophthalmopathy. This second report adds: The primer set for the first-round RT-PCR of the TCR CDR3 was HTBI.

The source is a woman under 30 with Graves disease. Sequenced material: peripheral blood mononuclear cells (PBMCs), taken at new diagnosis, from a patient treated with antithyroid drugs.

In DNA, the CDR3 is TGTGCCAGCAGCTTCACCGGGACGGACCCCTACGAGCAGTACTTC. Its translation is CASSFTGTDPYEQYF. The V call is TRBV7-9, the J call TRBJ2-7; D may correspond to TRBD1 or TRBD2 (5 bases each). Germline CDR1 and CDR2: SEHNR and FQNEAQ (reference sequence). The length of the CDR3 is 15 residues. Trimming left V 3 bases short and J 2 bases short, with 14 bases between.